A selection of T cell receptor beta chains follows, all from one sample in a study of T cell repertoires and HLA-DP antigens. Which antigens these TCRs recognize remains unknown. TCRdb keeps only in-frame clones here, not all; method: immunoSEQ multiplex PCR. The table has around 100,000 clones, 85% to 95% seen once. The sequenced material came from CD4+ T cells from PBMCs. The receptors here all came from a woman under 30 in good health and CMV-seronegative. CDR3s include the opening cysteine and the closing phenylalanine or tryptophan. The order of the fields is D gene, V gene, J gene, clone size, CDR3 protein, CDR3 DNA. The D gene is left open where the match is weak. Only part of the rows carry a size: once, few, many, or a class if the clone is expanded.

TRBD2	TRBV29-1	TRBJ2-7	.	CSVKRSAGGSYEQYF	TGCAGCGTTAAGAGGTCAGCGGGAGGGTCCTACGAGCAGTACTTC
.	TRBV29-1	TRBJ2-4	.	CSVVSAGTPSLAKNIQYF	TGCAGCGTTGTATCTGCAGGTACCCCGTCCCTAGCCAAAAACATTCAGTACTTC
.	TRBV4-1	TRBJ1-2	.	CASSQGGEGYGYTF	TGCGCCAGCAGCCAAGGGGGGGAGGGTTATGGCTACACCTTC
.	TRBV6-4	TRBJ2-3	.	CASRSQGGTQYF	TGTGCCAGCAGATCTCAGGGTGGTACGCAGTATTTT
.	TRBV30	TRBJ2-1	.	CAWSGGLGEQFF	TGTGCCTGGAGTGGGGGATTGGGTGAGCAGTTCTTC
.	TRBV10-3	TRBJ2-3	.	CAVRGLKTDTQYF	TGTGCCGTCAGGGGACTGAAGACAGATACGCAGTATTTT
.	TRBV7-2	TRBJ1-6	.	CASSFGWGGLSPLHF	TGTGCCAGCAGCTTTGGCTGGGGGGGACTGTCACCCCTCCACTTT
TRBD1	TRBV29-1	TRBJ2-7	.	CSVTRGLNTYEQYF	TGCAGCGTTACTAGGGGGCTGAACACGTACGAGCAGTACTTC
TRBD1	TRBV6-5	TRBJ1-6	few	CASSYQLDRGNSPLHF	TGTGCCAGCAGTTACCAACTGGACAGGGGCAATTCACCCCTCCACTTT
.	TRBV5-1	TRBJ2-7	once	CASSLDYSYEQYF	TGCGCCAGCAGCTTAGACTACTCCTACGAGCAGTACTTC
.	TRBV7-3	TRBJ1-1	once	CASSQQENTEAFF	TGTGCCAGCAGCCAACAGGAGAACACTGAAGCTTTCTTT
TRBD1	TRBV7-2	TRBJ1-1	.	CASSTQGATEAFF	TGTGCCAGCAGCACCCAGGGGGCCACTGAAGCTTTCTTT
.	TRBV2	TRBJ2-5	.	CASSMDRETQYF	TGTGCCAGCAGTATGGACAGAGAGACCCAGTACTTC
TRBD2	TRBV19	TRBJ2-3	.	CASSIRSTSGSSTDTQYF	TGTGCCAGTAGTATACGTTCAACTAGCGGGAGTAGCACAGATACGCAGTATTTT
TRBD1	TRBV11-2	TRBJ2-1	.	CASRAPGQGYNEQFF	TGTGCCAGCAGGGCCCCCGGACAGGGTTACAATGAGCAGTTCTTC
.	TRBV7-9	TRBJ1-2	.	CASSLHPRGGGANYGYTF	TGTGCCAGCAGCTTACACCCTAGGGGCGGCGGAGCTAACTATGGCTACACCTTC
.	TRBV5-1	TRBJ2-3	.	CASSFGDTQYF	TGCGCCAGCAGCTTCGGGGATACGCAGTATTTT
.	TRBV28	TRBJ2-5	.	CASRQGGETQYF	TGTGCCAGCAGACAGGGAGGGGAGACCCAGTACTTC
TRBD1	TRBV7-9	TRBJ1-5	.	CASSLAGGQGYNQPQHF	TGTGCCAGCAGCTTAGCCGGAGGACAGGGTTACAATCAGCCCCAGCATTTT
.	TRBV5-5	TRBJ1-5	.	CASSLGYSNQPQHF	TGTGCCAGCAGCTTGGGGTATAGCAATCAGCCCCAGCATTTT
.	TRBV6-1	TRBJ1-1	.	CASSELGAEAFF	TGTGCCAGCAGTGAATTGGGGGCTGAAGCTTTCTTT
.	TRBV19	TRBJ1-3	.	CASSILSSGNTIYF	TGTGCCAGTAGTATCCTGTCCTCTGGAAACACCATATATTTT
TRBD2	TRBV25-1	TRBJ2-1	.	CASPGTSYNEQFF	TGTGCCAGCCCCGGGACTAGCTACAATGAGCAGTTCTTC
.	TRBV10-3	TRBJ1-6	.	CAISPQSSYNSPLHF	TGTGCCATCAGTCCACAGAGCTCCTATAATTCACCCCTCCACTTT
.	TRBV18	TRBJ1-1	.	CASSPGSLNTEAFF	TGTGCCAGCTCACCGGGCAGTTTGAACACTGAAGCTTTCTTT
.	TRBV6-6	TRBJ1-1	.	CASSYPTRVGDTEAFF	TGTGCCAGCAGTTACCCGACTCGTGTGGGGGACACTGAAGCTTTCTTT
TRBD1	TRBV28	TRBJ1-2	once	CASNLGGQGMAGYTF	TGTGCCAGCAACTTGGGGGGACAGGGAATGGCCGGCTACACCTTC
.	TRBV5-5	TRBJ1-3	.	CASSLYDGHGNTIYF	TGTGCCAGCAGCTTGTACGACGGTCACGGAAACACCATATATTTT